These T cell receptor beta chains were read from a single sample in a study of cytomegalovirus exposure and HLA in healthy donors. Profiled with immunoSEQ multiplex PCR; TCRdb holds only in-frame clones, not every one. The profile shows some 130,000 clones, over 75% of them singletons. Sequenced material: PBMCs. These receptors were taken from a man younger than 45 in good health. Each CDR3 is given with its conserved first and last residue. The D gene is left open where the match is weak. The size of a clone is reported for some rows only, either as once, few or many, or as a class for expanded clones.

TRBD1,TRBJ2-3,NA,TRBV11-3,CASSLAGQGGTDTQYF,TGTGCCAGCAGCTTAGCGGGGCAGGGGGGCACAGATACGCAGTATTTT
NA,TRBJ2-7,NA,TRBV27,CASRPSYPPVSRVREREQYF,TGTGCCAGCAGACCTTCCTACCCCCCGGTCAGCCGAGTCCGGGAACGGGAGCAGTACTTC
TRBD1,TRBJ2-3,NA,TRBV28,CASSLGQVKPDTQYF,TGTGCCAGCAGTTTAGGACAGGTTAAGCCAGATACGCAGTATTTT
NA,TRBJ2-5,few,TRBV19,CASTPSVISQTQYF,TGTGCCAGTACCCCCAGCGTCATATCCCAGACCCAGTACTTC
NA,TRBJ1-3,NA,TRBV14,CASSGQMSGNTIYF,TGTGCCAGCAGCGGGCAGATGTCTGGAAACACCATATATTTT
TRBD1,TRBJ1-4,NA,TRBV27,CASRQGMGEKLFF,TGTGCCAGTAGACAGGGGATGGGTGAAAAACTGTTTTTT
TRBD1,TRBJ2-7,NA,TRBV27,CASCSKHRGHYEQYF,TGTGCCAGCTGCTCCAAACACAGGGGGCACTACGAGCAGTACTTC
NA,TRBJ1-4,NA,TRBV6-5,CASSYGQSSEKLFF,TGTGCCAGCAGTTACGGGCAGTCTTCTGAAAAACTGTTTTTT
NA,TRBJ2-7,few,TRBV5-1,CASSYSPDSHKNPYEQYF,TGCGCCAGCAGCTACAGTCCCGACAGCCACAAGAACCCCTACGAGCAGTACTTC
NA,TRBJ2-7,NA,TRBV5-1,CASSLTSVLEQYF,TGCGCCAGCAGCTTGACCAGCGTCTTAGAGCAGTACTTC
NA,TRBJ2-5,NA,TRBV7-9,CASSTRQEETQYF,TGTGCCAGCAGCACCCGACAGGAAGAGACCCAGTACTTC
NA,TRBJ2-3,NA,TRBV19,CASSMVADTQYF,TGTGCCAGTAGTATGGTTGCGGATACGCAGTATTTT
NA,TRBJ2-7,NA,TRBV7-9,CASSSGGGEVSYEQYF,TGTGCCAGCAGCTCTGGCGGAGGGGAGGTTAGCTACGAGCAGTACTTC
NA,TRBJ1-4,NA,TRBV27,CASSLSGATNEKLFF,TGTGCCAGCAGTTTATCGGGGGCGACTAATGAAAAACTGTTTTTT
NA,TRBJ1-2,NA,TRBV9,CASSATGQWSYTF,TGTGCCAGCAGCGCCACAGGTCAATGGAGCTACACCTTC
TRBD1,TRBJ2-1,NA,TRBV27,CASSLKFISLRDRVYEQFF,TGTGCCAGCAGTTTAAAGTTTATCTCCCTCCGGGACAGGGTTTATGAGCAGTTCTTC
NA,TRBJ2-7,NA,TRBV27,CASSSGYEQYF,TGTGCCAGCAGTTCCGGCTACGAGCAGTACTTC
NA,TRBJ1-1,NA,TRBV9,CASSVVGGSNTEAFF,TGTGCCAGCAGCGTAGTGGGGGGAAGTAACACTGAAGCTTTCTTT
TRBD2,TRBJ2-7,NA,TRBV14,CASSPGTSGTSPLYEQYF,TGTGCCAGCAGCCCCGGGACTAGCGGAACCTCCCCCCTCTACGAGCAGTACTTC
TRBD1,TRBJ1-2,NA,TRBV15,CATSNTRQGIGGYTF,TGTGCCACCAGTAACACTAGACAGGGAATAGGAGGCTACACCTTC
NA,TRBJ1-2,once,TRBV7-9,CSSSLVNSRPTF,TGTTCCAGCAGCTTAGTGAACAGTAGGCCCACCTTC
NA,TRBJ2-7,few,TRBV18,CASSLPGLSYEQYF,TGTGCCAGCTCACTTCCGGGACTTTCCTACGAGCAGTACTTC
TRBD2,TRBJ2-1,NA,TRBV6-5,CASSYGLGTYNEQFF,TGTGCCAGCAGCTATGGACTAGGCACCTACAATGAGCAGTTCTTC
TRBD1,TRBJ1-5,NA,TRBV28,CASSPTGGAYDQPQHF,TGTGCCAGCAGCCCGACAGGGGGCGCGTATGATCAGCCCCAGCATTTT
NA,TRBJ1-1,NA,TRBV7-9,CASSFGGRDTEAFF,TGTGCCAGCAGCTTTGGGGGCCGGGACACTGAAGCTTTCTTT
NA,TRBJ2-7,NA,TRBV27,CASSSTGTYYEQYF,TGTGCCAGCAGTTCGACCGGGACATACTACGAGCAGTACTTC
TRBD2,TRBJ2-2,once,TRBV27,CASSPTSGSWTGELFF,TGTGCCAGCAGCCCCACTAGCGGGAGCTGGACCGGGGAGCTGTTTTTT
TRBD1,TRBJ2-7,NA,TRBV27,CASSLRTGNEQYF,TGTGCCAGCAGTCTCCGGACAGGGAACGAGCAGTACTTC
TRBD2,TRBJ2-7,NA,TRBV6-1,CATRGGGSSYEQYF,TGTGCCACCCGAGGCGGGGGGAGCTCCTACGAGCAGTACTTC
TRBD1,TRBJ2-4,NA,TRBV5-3,CARSNHRGREKNIQYF,TGTGCCAGAAGCAATCACAGGGGGCGCGAGAAAAACATTCAGTACTTC
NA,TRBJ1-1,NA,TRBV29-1,CSVDASVNTEAFF,TGCAGCGTTGACGCGAGCGTGAACACTGAAGCTTTCTTT
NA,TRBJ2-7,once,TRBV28,CASRAGAATPYEQYF,TGTGCCAGCAGAGCAGGGGCCGCGACTCCCTACGAGCAGTACTTC
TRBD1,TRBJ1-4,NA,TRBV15,CATSRGPGQQIGEKLFF,TGTGCCACCAGCAGGGGACCGGGACAGCAAATTGGTGAAAAACTGTTTTTT
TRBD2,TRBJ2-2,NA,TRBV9,CASSGTSGNTGELFF,TGTGCCAGCAGTGGGACTAGCGGCAACACCGGGGAGCTGTTTTTT
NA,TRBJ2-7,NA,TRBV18,CASHPGGSYEQYF,TGTGCCAGCCATCCCGGGGGCTCCTACGAGCAGTACTTC
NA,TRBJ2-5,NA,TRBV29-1,CSVSPGDVETQYF,TGCAGCGTTTCACCAGGGGATGTAGAGACCCAGTACTTC
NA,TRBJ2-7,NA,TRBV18,CASRGLQTYEQYF,TGTGCCAGCCGGGGACTTCAGACCTACGAGCAGTACTTC
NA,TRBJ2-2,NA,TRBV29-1,CSVKKHIANTGELFF,TGCAGCGTTAAGAAACATATCGCGAACACCGGGGAGCTGTTTTTT
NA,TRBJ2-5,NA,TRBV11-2,CASSLIDRGTETQYF,TGTGCCAGCAGCTTGATAGATAGAGGAACAGAGACCCAGTACTTC
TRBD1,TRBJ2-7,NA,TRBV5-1,CASSLRDRGYEQYF,TGCGCCAGCAGCTTAAGGGACAGGGGTTACGAGCAGTACTTC
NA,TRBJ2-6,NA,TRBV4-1,CASSLGQVGGSGANVLTF,TGCGCCAGCAGCCTCGGACAGGTCGGGGGCTCTGGGGCCAACGTCCTGACTTTC
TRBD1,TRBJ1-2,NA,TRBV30,CAWRGGGNGYTF,TGTGCCTGGAGAGGGGGCGGTAATGGCTACACCTTC
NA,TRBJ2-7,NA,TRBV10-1,CASSGDTSYEQYF,TGCGCCAGCAGTGGGGACACCTCCTACGAGCAGTACTTC
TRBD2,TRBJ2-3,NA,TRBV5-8,CASSFGLAGTDTQYF,TGTGCCAGCAGCTTCGGACTAGCGGGCACAGATACGCAGTATTTT